The 15 T cell receptor beta chains listed next were all sequenced from one sample in a study of control samples from healthy donors and cancer patients (dated by TCRdb to 2018 to 2020). Receptors were amplified or captured by the immunoSEQ multiplex PCR assay. TCRdb holds this immuneACCESS table with in-frame rearrangements only. Some clones are missing; in checked studies, unresolved V genes explain under half, and the rest has no known cause. In all, the sample holds 60,000 or so clones, and 88% of those were seen once. Roughly 3.8% of the sample is taken by the ten largest. Source material: blood. The receptors here all came from a man aged 45-60 years in good health.

The chain links TRBV2 to TRBJ2-3; TRBD1 agrees at 9 bases. CDR1 and CDR2 from the germline V gene are SNHLY and FYNNEI. This CDR3 is 14 amino acids long. V trimming: 4 bases; J trimming: 4 bases; junction bases outside the gene matches: 3. CDR3 region: CASSADRGADTQYF. The CDR3 bases are TGTGCCAGCAGTGCAGACAGGGGGGCAGATACGCAGTATTTT.

The chain has TRBV6-5 and TRBJ1-5; 9 nucleotides agree with TRBD1. Trimming at V came to 0 bases and at J to 11 bases, leaving 8 bases not matched to a gene. In germline, CDR1 is MNHEY, CDR2 SVGAGI. The CDR3 has 15 residues. The CDR3 DNA follows: TGTGCCAGCAGTTACTCCGGGACAGGGTACGAGGCCCAGCATTTT. Its translation: CASSYSGTGYEAQHF.

The J gene is TRBJ2-4, the V gene TRBV10-3, with D hard to call. Deletions cut 0 bases from V and 8 bases from J, with 8 bases between. CDR3 length: 13 residues. Per the germline V gene, CDR1 is ENHRY and CDR2 is SYGVKD. The CDR3 sequence: CAISESDRDIQYF. The CDR3 coding sequence is TGTGCCATCAGTGAGTCGGACCGAGACATTCAGTACTTC.

This rearrangement joins TRBV21-1 to TRBJ1-4. TRBV21-1 is flagged as a pseudogene. The CDR3 totals 12 residues. CDR3 residues: CASSPPHLKLFF. The CDR3, as DNA: TGTGCCAGCAGCCCTCCTCACCTCAAACTGTTTTTT.

The CDR3 here is CASTGTGKSQPQHF. The CDR3 region has the DNA TGTGCCAGCACTGGGACAGGGAAAAGTCAGCCCCAGCATTTT. This rearrangement joins TRBV2 to TRBJ1-5, with 9 bases that match TRBD1. The CDR3 loop spans 14 amino acids. Germline V lookup: CDR1 SNHLY, CDR2 FYNNEI. With V trimmed by 7 bases and J by 6 bases, 7 bases remained unmatched. Full variable domain (remainder filled in from reference TRBV2 and TRBJ1-5): EPEVTQTPSHQVTQMGQEVILRCVPISNHLYFYWYRQILGQKVEFLVSFYNNEISEKSEIFDDQFSVERPDGSNFTLKIRSTKLEDSAMYFCASTGTGKSQPQHFGDGTRLSIL.

This clone was counted only a few times. The chain is built from TRBV18 and TRBJ1-1, with a weak D call TRBD1 (6 bases). Germline CDR1 KGHSH, CDR2 LQKENI. V lost 8 bases to trimming and J lost 0 bases, with 16 bases between them. The CDR3 loop spans 15 amino acids. In nucleotides, the CDR3 is TGTGCCAGCCGGAGGACAGACTCCTTGAACACTGAAGCTTTCTTT. Its protein is CASRRTDSLNTEAFF.

The J gene is TRBJ2-7, the V gene TRBV2; 9 bases are shared with TRBD1. The CDR3 consists of 15 residues. Losses at the gene ends were 3 bases for V and 5 bases for J; bases not matched to a gene: 8. Germline V gives CDR1 SNHLY, CDR2 FYNNEI. The CDR3 bases are TGTGCCAGCAGTGATGTGGGACAGGGAGTGGACGAGCAGTACTTC. Translation gives CASSDVGQGVDEQYF.

Turning to this clone: The same CDR3 arises from other DNA sequences in this sample as well. The chain has TRBV5-5 and TRBJ1-1; D might be TRBD1 (6 bases). CDR1 SGHKS and CDR2 YYEKEE come from the germline V gene (reference sequence). V was pared by 0 bases and J by 5 bases, with 11 bases between. CDR3 length equals 14 residues. The CDR3 spells CASSLEGGGTEAFF. The CDR3, as DNA: TGTGCCAGCAGCTTGGAAGGGGGTGGAACTGAAGCTTTCTTT. Using reference TRBV5-5 and TRBJ1-1 for the parts outside the CDR3, the full variable domain is DAGVTQSPTHLIKTRGQQVTLRCSPISGHKSVSWYQQVLGQGPQFIFQYYEKEERGRGNFPDRFSARQFPNYSSELNVNALLLGDSALYLCASSLEGGGTEAFFGQGTRLTVV.

V and J are TRBV10-1 and TRBJ1-5; D gene uncertain. V shed 4 bases and J shed 4 bases, with 14 bases lying between them. This CDR3 comprises 15 residues. Germline assignment: CDR1 WNHNN and CDR2 SYGVQD (reference sequence). The CDR3 spells CASSVNSLFNQPQHF. The CDR3 coding sequence is TGCGCCAGCAGTGTAAACAGCCTCTTTAATCAGCCCCAGCATTTT.

The chain employs TRBV6-1 and TRBJ1-4; D gene ambiguous. CDR1 and CDR2 from the germline V gene are MNHNS and SASEGT. V was trimmed by 2 bases and J by 7 bases, leaving 29 bases between them. CDR3 length equals 20 residues. The CDR3 DNA follows: TGTGCCAGCAGTGAAAAAAGAGGCCAGGTCGTGTTCTCTAGAAGTGAAAAACTGTTTTTT. Its protein product is CASSEKRGQVVFSRSEKLFF.

V usage is TRBV30 and J usage is TRBJ1-4; possible D gene TRBD1, 5 bases. V was shortened by 1 base and J by 14 bases, with 14 bases between the two germline ends. This CDR3 is 12 amino acids long. CDR1 and CDR2 from the germline V gene are GTSNPN and SVGIG (reference sequence). CDR3: CAWSAGGSQLFF. CDR3 nucleotides: TGTGCCTGGAGTGCGGGGGGGAGTCAGCTGTTTTTT.

The V gene is TRBV9, the J gene TRBJ1-2, with 7 positions matching TRBD1. The CDR3 runs to 13 residues. Per the germline V gene, CDR1 is SGDLS and CDR2 is YYNGEE. Trimming cost V 5 bases and J 7 bases; bases outside gene matches: 8. The CDR3 region is CASSVGQDGGYTF. The DNA for the CDR3 is TGTGCCAGCAGTGTTGGACAGGACGGTGGCTACACCTTC.

The V and J genes are TRBV19 and TRBJ2-1, with 7 bases fitting TRBD1. Trimming removed 5 bases from V and 8 bases from J; junction bases left unmatched: 9. This CDR3 contains 14 residues. Germline lookup yields CDR1 LNHDA and CDR2 SQIVND (reference sequence). CDR3 loop: CASSLPGQVDEQFF. CDR3 nucleotides: TGTGCCAGTAGTCTGCCCGGACAGGTCGATGAGCAGTTCTTC. Full variable domain (outside the CDR3, taken from reference TRBV19 and TRBJ2-1): DGGITQSPKYLFRKEGQNVTLSCEQNLNHDAMYWYRQDPGQGLRLIYYSQIVNDFQKGDIAEGYSVSREKKESFPLTVTSAQKNPTAFYLCASSLPGQVDEQFFGPGTRLTVL.

V gene TRBV28 combines with J gene TRBJ2-7; 11 nucleotides line up with TRBD1. The CDR3 consists of 16 residues. V shed 3 bases, J shed 3 bases, and the junction held 7 bases outside the gene matches. From germline, CDR1 is MDHEN and CDR2 SYDVKM. The CDR3 spells CASSFVTGQGDYEQYF. The CDR3 DNA sequence: TGTGCCAGCAGTTTTGTCACGGGACAGGGGGACTACGAGCAGTACTTC.

This sequence joins TRBV6-5 and TRBJ2-3, with D uncertain. Germline CDR1 is MNHEY and CDR2 is SVGAGI. Trimming stripped 6 bases from V and 7 bases from J, with 8 bases between. The CDR3 contains 11 residues. The CDR3 here is CASRYVNTQYF. The CDR3, as DNA: TGTGCCAGCAGGTACGTAAATACGCAGTATTTT.